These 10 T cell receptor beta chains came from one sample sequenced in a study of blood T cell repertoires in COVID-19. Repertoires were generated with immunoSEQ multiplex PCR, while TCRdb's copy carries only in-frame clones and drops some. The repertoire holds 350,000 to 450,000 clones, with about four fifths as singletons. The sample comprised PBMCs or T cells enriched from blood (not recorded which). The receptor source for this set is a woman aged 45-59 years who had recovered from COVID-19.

The CDR3 here is CASSQVTGGAFF. CDR3 coding DNA: TGTGCCAGCAGCCAAGTCACAGGGGGGGCTTTCTTT. This rearrangement joins TRBV3-1 (or the pseudogene TRBV3-2) to TRBJ1-1, with 8 positions matching TRBD1. V trimming: 1 base; J trimming: 11 bases; junction bases outside the gene matches: 3. The germline CDR1 and CDR2 sequences are LGHDT and YNNKEL (reference sequence). CDR3 length: 12 residues.

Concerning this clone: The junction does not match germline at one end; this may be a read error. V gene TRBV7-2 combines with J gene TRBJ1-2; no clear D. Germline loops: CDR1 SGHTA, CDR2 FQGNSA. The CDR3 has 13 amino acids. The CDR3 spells CASSLEIQVAGSF. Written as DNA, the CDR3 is TGTGCCAGCAGCTTAGAAATCCAGGTTGCGGGGAGCTTC.

The CDR3 here is CASSYGATGGIYGYTF. The CDR3 coding sequence is TGTGCCAGCAGTTACGGCGCGACAGGGGGAATCTATGGCTACACCTTC. The rearrangement joins TRBV6-5 to TRBJ1-2; 9 bases map to TRBD1. The V gene's germline CDR1 is MNHEY and CDR2 SVGAGI. The CDR3 spans 16 residues. V dropped 2 bases and J dropped 4; count of bases not matched to a gene: 8.

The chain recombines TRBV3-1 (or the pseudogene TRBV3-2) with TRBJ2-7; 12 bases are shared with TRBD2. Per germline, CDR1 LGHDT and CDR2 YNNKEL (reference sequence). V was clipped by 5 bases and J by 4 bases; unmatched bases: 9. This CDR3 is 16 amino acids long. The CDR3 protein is CASSAWRTSGKYEQYF. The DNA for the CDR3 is TGTGCCAGCAGCGCTTGGAGGACTAGCGGGAAGTACGAGCAGTACTTC.

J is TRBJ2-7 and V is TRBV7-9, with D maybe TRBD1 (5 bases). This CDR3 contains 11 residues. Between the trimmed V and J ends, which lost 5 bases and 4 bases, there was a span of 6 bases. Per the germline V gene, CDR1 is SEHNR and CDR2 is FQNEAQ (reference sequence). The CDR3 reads CASSPGYEQYF. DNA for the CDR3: TGTGCCAGCAGCCCAGGGTACGAGCAGTACTTC.

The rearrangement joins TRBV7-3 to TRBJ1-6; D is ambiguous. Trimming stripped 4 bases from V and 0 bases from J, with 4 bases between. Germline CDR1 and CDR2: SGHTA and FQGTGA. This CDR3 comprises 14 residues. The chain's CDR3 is CASSYSSYNSPLHF. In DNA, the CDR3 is TGTGCCAGCAGCTACAGCTCCTATAATTCACCCCTCCACTTT.

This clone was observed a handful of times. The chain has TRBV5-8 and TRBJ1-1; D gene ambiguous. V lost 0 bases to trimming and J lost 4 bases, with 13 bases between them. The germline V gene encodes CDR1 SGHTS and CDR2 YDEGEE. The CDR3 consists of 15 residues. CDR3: CASSLGLIKSTEAFF. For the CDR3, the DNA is TGTGCCAGCAGCTTGGGTCTAATAAAGAGCACTGAAGCTTTCTTT.

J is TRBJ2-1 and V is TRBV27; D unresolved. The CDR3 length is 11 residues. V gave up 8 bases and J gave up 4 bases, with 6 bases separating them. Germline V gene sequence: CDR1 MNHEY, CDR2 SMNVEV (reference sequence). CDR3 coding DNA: TGTGCCAGCCGAGAATACAATGAGCAGTTCTTC. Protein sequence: CASREYNEQFF.

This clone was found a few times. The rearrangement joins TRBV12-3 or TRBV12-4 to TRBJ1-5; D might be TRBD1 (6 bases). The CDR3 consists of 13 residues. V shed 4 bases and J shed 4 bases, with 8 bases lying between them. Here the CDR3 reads CASSYRANQPQHF. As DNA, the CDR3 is TGTGCCAGCAGTTACAGGGCTAATCAGCCCCAGCATTTT.

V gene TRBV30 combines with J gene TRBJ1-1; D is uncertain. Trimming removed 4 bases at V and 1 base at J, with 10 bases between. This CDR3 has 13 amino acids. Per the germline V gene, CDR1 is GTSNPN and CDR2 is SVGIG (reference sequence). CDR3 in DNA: TGTGCCTGGATCCCCGACAAGAACACTGAAGCTTTCTTT. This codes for CAWIPDKNTEAFF.